This T cell receptor beta chain was retrieved from a study of cytomegalovirus exposure and HLA in healthy donors. Study-wide points: Researchers counted some 150 TCR beta chains as cytomegalovirus-associated. A later analysis found common viral pathogens apparently linked to several of the most significant clusters.

In the case of this clone: The antigen remains unidentified.

Primers included in the PCR were 60 Vbeta and 13 Jbeta primers. TCRdb's copy holds only in-frame clones and misses some; the assay was immunoSEQ multiplex PCR. This table has 90,000 to 120,000 clones, less than 85% appearing once. V was clipped by 1 base and J by 5 bases, with 7 bases between them. This CDR3 comprises 13 residues. CDR1 is SGHTA, CDR2 FQGTGA, per germline. The sample comprised PBMCs. V is TRBV7-3 and J is TRBJ2-3, with D perhaps TRBD2 (5 bases). The sequence was obtained from a man between 18 and 35 years old in good health and CMV-seronegative. CDR3 region: CASSLNEGDTQYF. The DNA for the CDR3 is TGTGCCAGCAGCTTAAATGAGGGAGATACGCAGTATTTT.